The 5 T cell receptor beta chains listed next were all sequenced from one sample in a study of post-analysis software for immune sequencing data. Study findings and constraints: Patients used several TRBV segments, including TRBV5-6, TRBV5-1 and TRBV20-1, more often than controls.

Their target antigens are unknown. The authors incorporated unique molecular identifiers into the TCR beta cDNA libraries. MiXCR, run by TCRdb on the PCR reads, gives a single entry per CDR3 protein. Among around 500,000 distinct CDR3 sequences listed, around 34% were seen once. Sequencing used blood. These TCRs come from a girl aged 2 to 17 with multiple sclerosis.

The chain carries TRBV4-2 and TRBJ2-7, with D possibly TRBD2 on 5 matching bases. Between the trimmed V and J ends, which lost 0 bases and 5 bases, there was a span of 20 bases. The CDR3 length is 17 residues. CDR1 and CDR2 (germline): LGHNA, YNFKEQ. DNA for the CDR3: TGTGCCAGCAGCCAAGATCCGACCCGAGCGGAGCGCAACGAGCAGTACTTC. Translation: CASSQDPTRAERNEQYF.

This clonotype has more than one count but fewer than ten. The J gene is TRBJ2-3, the V gene TRBV5-1; TRBD2 agrees at 11 bases. V was pared by 10 bases and J by 1 base, with 8 bases of the junction left unmatched. CDR1 SGHRS and CDR2 YFSETQ come from the germline V gene. The CDR3 has 15 amino acids. For the CDR3, the DNA is TGCGCCTCACTAGAACTAGCGGGGGGCACAGATACGCAGTATTTT. Its protein is CASLELAGGTDTQYF.

The sample holds one count of this clonotype. V gene TRBV7-9 combines with J gene TRBJ1-4; weak D call: TRBD1 (6 bases). Per the germline V gene, CDR1 is SEHNR and CDR2 is FQNEAQ (reference sequence). The V and J ends lost 3 bases and 8 bases respectively, with 25 bases between them. CDR3 size: 18 residues. CDR3 sequence reads: CASSFPSERARGIEKLFF. The CDR3 nucleotides read TGTGCCAGCAGCTTCCCGTCGGAAAGGGCGAGGGGGATCGAAAAACTGTTTTTT.

The chain uses TRBV28 and TRBJ2-3; D is possibly TRBD1 or TRBD2 (5 bases each). This CDR3 comprises 12 residues. The V end was cut by 9 bases, the J end by 7 bases, with 14 bases between. Germline V gives CDR1 MDHEN, CDR2 SYDVKM. Written as DNA, the CDR3 is TGTGCCAGTGGGGGTGATCTACATACGCAGTATTTT. This sequence encodes CASGGDLHTQYF.

This clonotype was counted at least ten times. The chain is built from TRBV5-5 and TRBJ2-5, with unresolved D. Germline CDR1 reads SGHKS; CDR2 reads YYEKEE (reference sequence). V was trimmed by 2 bases and J by 2 bases, leaving 4 bases between them. This CDR3 contains 12 residues. CDR3 loop: CASSFEQETQYF. The CDR3 DNA is TGTGCCAGCAGCTTTGAGCAAGAGACCCAGTACTTC.